This TCR beta chain was captured by sequencing in a study of vaccination effects on CD4 cells after COVID-19. The CDR3 runs 12 residues. Germline V gene sequence: CDR1 KGHDR, CDR2 SFDVKD. Between the trimmed V and J ends, which lost 6 bases and 3 bases, there was a span of 7 bases. Data came from immunoSEQ multiplex PCR; TCRdb stores just in-frame clones and leaves some out. The sample comprises about 52,000 clones, approximately 79% of which are singletons, and 6% rests with the top ten. CD4+ T cells specific for antigen were expanded with viral peptide pools by the ViraFEST assay before sequencing. At the end of about 9 days of culture, CD4+ T cells were isolated. Vaccine recipients lacked prior SARS-CoV-2 infection and had negative nucleocapsid antibodies. A word on this clone: Its cognate antigen is unknown.

The V call is TRBV24-1, the J call TRBJ2-5; D gene ambiguous. This TCR derives from a human donor who received a COVID-19 vaccine. Sequenced here: CD4+ T cells from PBMCs cultured with HCoV-OC43 spike peptides, sampled before COVID-19 vaccination. Specified subset: HCoV-OC43 spike overlapping peptide pool stimulation. The CDR3 sequence: CATSHDEETQYF. In nucleotides, the CDR3 is TGTGCCACCAGTCATGACGAAGAGACCCAGTACTTC.